The text below deals with one TCR beta chain. This clone's antigen is unknown. No much larger clonotype is one base removed from it; base qualities were not supplied. This sample is part of a study (TCRdb year 2016). V lost 0 bases and J lost 2 bases, and the count of bases not matched to a germline gene is 12. Inclusive of the bounding cysteine and phenylalanine, the CDR3 is 18 residues long. Only the CDR3 portion is preserved as DNA: 54 bases, with reading frame beginning at the first base. From the germline V gene, CDR1 is LGHNA and CDR2 is YNFKEQ. Library preparation was by RT-PCR. Instrument on record: Illumina MiSeq. TCRdb redid the processing of the public reads, applying fastp at Q25 and MiXCR, and retained in-frame beta chains. Every entry covers one CDR3 protein and lists the most common genes and DNA from its rows. Counted in this sample were 650,000 to 800,000 distinct CDR3 sequences; 14% of them appeared once. Of the sample, 3.6% falls within the top ten clones.

The sample consisted of memory CD4+ T cells from blood. The rearranged segments are TRBV4-2 and TRBJ1-2, with TRBD1 identical over 7 junction bases. The source is a female donor in good health, serving as a healthy control. The CDR3 here reads CASSQEAGQALGNYGYTF. The DNA is as follows: TGTGCCAGCAGCCAAGAGGCTGGACAGGCCCTAGGGAACTATGGCTACACCTTC.